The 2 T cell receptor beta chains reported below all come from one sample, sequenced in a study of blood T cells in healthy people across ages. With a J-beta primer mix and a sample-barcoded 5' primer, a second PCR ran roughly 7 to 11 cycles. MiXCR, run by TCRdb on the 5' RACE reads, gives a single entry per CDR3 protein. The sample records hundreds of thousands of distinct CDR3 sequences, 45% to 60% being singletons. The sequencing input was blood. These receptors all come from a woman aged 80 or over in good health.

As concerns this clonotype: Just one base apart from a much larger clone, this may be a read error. The CDR3 spells CASSSRDRGLGNEQFF. The CDR3 DNA follows: TGCGCCAGCAGCTCGAGGGACAGGGGGCTGGGCAATGAGCAGTTCTTC. This sequence joins TRBV5-1 and TRBJ2-1; TRBD1 agrees at 12 bases. The V and J ends lost 3 bases and 6 bases, in that order; junction bases with no gene match: 7. The germline V gene encodes CDR1 SGHRS and CDR2 YFSETQ. The CDR3 extends over 16 amino acids. The full variable domain, rest sourced from reference TRBV5-1 and TRBJ2-1, is KAGVTQTPRYLIKTRGQQVTLSCSPISGHRSVSWYQQTPGQGLQFLFEYFSETQRNKGNFPGRFSGRQFSNSRSEMNVSTLELGDSALYLCASSSRDRGLGNEQFFGPGTRLTVL.

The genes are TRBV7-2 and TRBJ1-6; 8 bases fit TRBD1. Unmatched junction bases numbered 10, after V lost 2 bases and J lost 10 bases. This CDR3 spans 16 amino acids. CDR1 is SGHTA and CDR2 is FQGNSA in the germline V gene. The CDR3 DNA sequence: TGTGCCAGCAGCTTATTGGGGCAGGGGGCAGTATCACCCCTCCACTTT. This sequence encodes CASSLLGQGAVSPLHF.